This T cell receptor (beta chain) was captured in a study of blood T cell repertoires in COVID-19. Whole-study context: Both acute and convalescent COVID-19 samples were obtained from the United States, Italy and Spain.

The CDR3 loop spans 17 amino acids. The V segment lost 3 bases and the J segment 8 bases; nucleotides outside the gene matches: 10. From germline, CDR1 is KGHSH and CDR2 LQKENI. The repertoire was sequenced with immunoSEQ multiplex PCR; TCRdb's copy has only in-frame clones and lacks some. The table lists approximately 450,000 clones, 87% of them singletons. The source material was PBMCs or T cells enriched from blood (not recorded which). This TCR derives from a woman younger than 35 with acute COVID-19. V is TRBV18 and J is TRBJ1-6; 10 nucleotides align to TRBD1. The CDR3 is CASSPQLTGTGDSPLHF. DNA of the CDR3: TGTGCCAGCTCACCCCAATTAACCGGGACAGGGGATTCACCCCTCCACTTT.